A selection of T cell receptor beta chains follows, all from one sample in a study of T cell responses to AZD1222 COVID-19 vaccine. Assay: immunoSEQ multiplex PCR; the TCRdb copy retains only in-frame clones and omits some. The table lists 85,000 to 100,000 clones, almost 80% of them singletons, with roughly 20% in the top ten. Sequences were derived from peripheral blood, sampled on day 0 of AZD1222 vaccination. These TCRs come from an adult in good health. Each CDR3 is given with its conserved first and last residue. Each record gives: D gene, V gene, J gene, clone size, CDR3 DNA, CDR3 protein. The D gene is left open where the match is weak. Part of the rows lack a size; the others show once, few, many or a class for expanded clones.

d_gene: NA
v_gene: TRBV6-6
j_gene: TRBJ1-2
abundance: medium-sized
CDR3nt: TGTGCCAGCAGGGCAGGGGAGGATGGCTATGGCTACACCTTC
CDR3aa: CASRAGEDGYGYTF

d_gene: NA
v_gene: TRBV27
j_gene: TRBJ2-7
abundance: NA
CDR3nt: TGTGCCAGCAACCGAACGGAAGCCCGATCCTACGAGCAGTACTTC
CDR3aa: CASNRTEARSYEQYF

d_gene: NA
v_gene: TRBV12-5
j_gene: TRBJ2-7
abundance: few
CDR3nt: TGTGCTAGTGGTCCCGGGACACTAATATACGAGCAGTACTTC
CDR3aa: CASGPGTLIYEQYF

d_gene: TRBD1
v_gene: TRBV19
j_gene: TRBJ2-5
abundance: few
CDR3nt: TGTGCGTCCGGACAGGACCAAGAGACCCAGTACTTC
CDR3aa: CASGQDQETQYF

d_gene: NA
v_gene: TRBV19
j_gene: TRBJ1-2
abundance: NA
CDR3nt: TGTGCCAGTTTAAATAACTATGGCTACACCTTC
CDR3aa: CASLNNYGYTF

d_gene: NA
v_gene: TRBV5-1
j_gene: TRBJ2-7
abundance: NA
CDR3nt: TGCGCCAGCAGCTTGGACAGCGGATCCTACGAGCAGTACTTC
CDR3aa: CASSLDSGSYEQYF

d_gene: NA
v_gene: TRBV2
j_gene: TRBJ1-1
abundance: NA
CDR3nt: TGTGCCAGCAGTGACGCCGGGACAAGAGCTTTCTTT
CDR3aa: CASSDAGTRAFF

d_gene: NA
v_gene: TRBV5-4
j_gene: TRBJ2-3
abundance: NA
CDR3nt: TGTGCCAGCAGCTTAGGGCAGAACACAGATACGCAGTATTTT
CDR3aa: CASSLGQNTDTQYF

d_gene: NA
v_gene: TRBV9
j_gene: TRBJ2-2
abundance: NA
CDR3nt: TGTGCCAGCAGCCTGGGAAACACCGGGGAGCTGTTTTTT
CDR3aa: CASSLGNTGELFF

d_gene: NA
v_gene: TRBV6-4
j_gene: TRBJ1-5
abundance: NA
CDR3nt: TGTGCCAGCAGTGACTCGATGGTAGGTACCGATCAGCCCCAGCATTTT
CDR3aa: CASSDSMVGTDQPQHF

d_gene: NA
v_gene: TRBV19
j_gene: TRBJ1-2
abundance: NA
CDR3nt: TGTGCCAGTAGCCGGGAGTATACGCTAGAAGGCTACACCTTC
CDR3aa: CASSREYTLEGYTF

d_gene: NA
v_gene: TRBV29-1
j_gene: TRBJ2-2
abundance: once
CDR3nt: TGCAGCGTTGAAGATCGAGGGACCGGGGAGCTGTTTTTT
CDR3aa: CSVEDRGTGELFF

d_gene: TRBD2
v_gene: TRBV30
j_gene: TRBJ2-3
abundance: once
CDR3nt: TGTGCCTGGAGGGGACTACAGAGCACAGATACGCAGTATTTT
CDR3aa: CAWRGLQSTDTQYF

d_gene: TRBD2
v_gene: TRBV14
j_gene: TRBJ2-7
abundance: few
CDR3nt: TGTGCCAGCAGTCGGACTAGCGGGAGTTTTCCCCACTACGAGCAGTACTTC
CDR3aa: CASSRTSGSFPHYEQYF

d_gene: NA
v_gene: TRBV11-3
j_gene: TRBJ2-1
abundance: NA
CDR3nt: TGTGCCAGCAGCTGGGGCAGCGACAATGAGCAGTTCTTC
CDR3aa: CASSWGSDNEQFF

d_gene: NA
v_gene: TRBV30
j_gene: TRBJ2-7
abundance: NA
CDR3nt: TGTGCCTGGAGCGTATGGGCGGGGAACGAGCAGTACTTC
CDR3aa: CAWSVWAGNEQYF

d_gene: TRBD1
v_gene: TRBV5-6
j_gene: TRBJ1-1
abundance: NA
CDR3nt: TGTGCCAGCAGCCCCCCAGGGGGGGGGTGGTACACTGAAGCTTTCTTT
CDR3aa: CASSPPGGGWYTEAFF

d_gene: NA
v_gene: TRBV6-2/TRBV6-3
j_gene: TRBJ2-1
abundance: NA
CDR3nt: TGTGCCAGCAGCCCACTAGCCTACAATGAGCAGTTCTTC
CDR3aa: CASSPLAYNEQFF

d_gene: TRBD1
v_gene: TRBV29-1
j_gene: TRBJ2-7
abundance: NA
CDR3nt: TGCAGCGTTGGGCCAGGGGGCGTCGACGAGCAGTACTTC
CDR3aa: CSVGPGGVDEQYF

d_gene: TRBD2
v_gene: TRBV19
j_gene: TRBJ2-7
abundance: NA
CDR3nt: TGTGCCAGTAGCCTAGGCGGGAGCTCCTACGAGCAGTACTTC
CDR3aa: CASSLGGSSYEQYF

d_gene: TRBD2
v_gene: TRBV6-5
j_gene: TRBJ2-1
abundance: NA
CDR3nt: TGTGCCACCTGGACTAGCGGGCGCTCCTACAATGAGCAGTTCTTC
CDR3aa: CATWTSGRSYNEQFF

d_gene: NA
v_gene: TRBV6-2/TRBV6-3
j_gene: TRBJ1-5
abundance: NA
CDR3nt: TGTGCCAGCAGTTACCAACAGGTCCGATCCAAGGATCAGCCCCAGCATTTT
CDR3aa: CASSYQQVRSKDQPQHF

d_gene: NA
v_gene: TRBV18
j_gene: TRBJ1-5
abundance: NA
CDR3nt: TGTGCCAGCTCACCCCAGGGGTCTAGCAATCAGCCCCAGCATTTT
CDR3aa: CASSPQGSSNQPQHF

d_gene: NA
v_gene: TRBV12-5
j_gene: TRBJ2-2
abundance: NA
CDR3nt: TGTGCTAGTGGTTTGAGAAACACCGGGGAGCTGTTTTTT
CDR3aa: CASGLRNTGELFF

d_gene: NA
v_gene: TRBV7-9
j_gene: TRBJ1-3
abundance: few
CDR3nt: TGTGCCAGCAGACAATCTGGAAACACCATATATTTT
CDR3aa: CASRQSGNTIYF

d_gene: TRBD1
v_gene: TRBV5-6
j_gene: TRBJ1-1
abundance: few
CDR3nt: TGTGCCAGCAGCTCGCCGGGACAGGGAGACACTGAAGCTTTCTTT
CDR3aa: CASSSPGQGDTEAFF

d_gene: TRBD2
v_gene: TRBV19
j_gene: TRBJ2-1
abundance: NA
CDR3nt: TGTGCCAGTAGTCCCCAGAGAGCGGGGGCCTACAATGAGCAGTTCTTC
CDR3aa: CASSPQRAGAYNEQFF

d_gene: TRBD2
v_gene: TRBV29-1
j_gene: TRBJ2-5
abundance: NA
CDR3nt: TGCAGCGCCGACCGGGGGGGAGGAGAGACCCAGTACTTC
CDR3aa: CSADRGGGETQYF

d_gene: TRBD2
v_gene: TRBV7-9
j_gene: TRBJ2-3
abundance: NA
CDR3nt: TGTGCCAGCAGCTTAGTGGAAGGAGTAGCGGGAAAGGATACGCAGTATTTT
CDR3aa: CASSLVEGVAGKDTQYF

d_gene: TRBD1
v_gene: TRBV4-3
j_gene: TRBJ1-2
abundance: NA
CDR3nt: TGCGCCAGCAGCCCTGACAGGGGAAGGGGCTACACCTTC
CDR3aa: CASSPDRGRGYTF

d_gene: NA
v_gene: TRBV19
j_gene: TRBJ1-5
abundance: once
CDR3nt: TGTGCCAGTAGTTTGCTGGGGGGGCCCCAGCATTTT
CDR3aa: CASSLLGGPQHF

d_gene: TRBD1
v_gene: TRBV2
j_gene: TRBJ1-2
abundance: few
CDR3nt: TGTGCCAGCACGACAGGGGCCTATGGCTACACCTTC
CDR3aa: CASTTGAYGYTF

d_gene: NA
v_gene: TRBV28
j_gene: TRBJ2-1
abundance: NA
CDR3nt: TGTGCCAGCAGTTTAGGCGGAGGGGTGCCGTCTAATGAGCAGTTCTTC
CDR3aa: CASSLGGGVPSNEQFF

d_gene: NA
v_gene: TRBV30
j_gene: TRBJ1-5
abundance: NA
CDR3nt: TGTGCCTGGAGTACTGGGGGGTATCAGCCCCAGCATTTT
CDR3aa: CAWSTGGYQPQHF

d_gene: NA
v_gene: TRBV3-1/TRBV3-2
j_gene: TRBJ1-6
abundance: once
CDR3nt: TGTGCCAGCAGCCAAATTCTCCCGCTAAATAATTCACCCCTCCACTTT
CDR3aa: CASSQILPLNNSPLHF

d_gene: NA
v_gene: TRBV30
j_gene: TRBJ1-1
abundance: NA
CDR3nt: TGTGCCTGCCGTGAAAGGGGTGTGGCTGAAGCTTTCTTT
CDR3aa: CACRERGVAEAFF

d_gene: TRBD1
v_gene: TRBV7-2
j_gene: TRBJ1-2
abundance: many
CDR3nt: TGTGCCAGCAGCTCTGGACAGGGGTACGGCTACACCTTC
CDR3aa: CASSSGQGYGYTF

d_gene: TRBD2
v_gene: TRBV15
j_gene: TRBJ2-5
abundance: NA
CDR3nt: TGTGCCACCAGCAGAGAAACTAGCGGACAAGAGACCCAGTACTTC
CDR3aa: CATSRETSGQETQYF

d_gene: TRBD1
v_gene: TRBV10-3
j_gene: TRBJ2-3
abundance: NA
CDR3nt: TGTGCCACTACAGGGGCGAGCACAGATACGCAGTATTTT
CDR3aa: CATTGASTDTQYF

d_gene: TRBD2
v_gene: TRBV11-2
j_gene: TRBJ2-1
abundance: medium-sized
CDR3nt: TGTGCCAGCAGCCTAAGGCTAGGCCTAGCGGGAGGAGTAAACAATGAGCAGTTCTTC
CDR3aa: CASSLRLGLAGGVNNEQFF

d_gene: TRBD2
v_gene: TRBV11-2
j_gene: TRBJ2-7
abundance: NA
CDR3nt: TGTGCCAGCAGCTACACTAGCGGGCTCTCCTACGAGCAGTACTTC
CDR3aa: CASSYTSGLSYEQYF

d_gene: TRBD1
v_gene: TRBV24-1
j_gene: TRBJ1-3
abundance: NA
CDR3nt: TGTGCCACCAGTGATTTTTTCTCTCTGACAGGGAGCTCTGGAAACACCATATATTTT
CDR3aa: CATSDFFSLTGSSGNTIYF

d_gene: NA
v_gene: TRBV14
j_gene: TRBJ1-2
abundance: once
CDR3nt: TGTGCCAGCAGCCAAGCCCGGGGATCCTATGGCTACACCTTC
CDR3aa: CASSQARGSYGYTF

d_gene: NA
v_gene: TRBV7-2
j_gene: TRBJ1-2
abundance: NA
CDR3nt: TGTGCCAGCATAAGAGAGGGGGGTAGAGACTATGGCTACACCTTC
CDR3aa: CASIREGGRDYGYTF

d_gene: NA
v_gene: TRBV11-3
j_gene: TRBJ2-1
abundance: once
CDR3nt: TGTGCCAGCAGCTTAACCTCCTACAATGAGCAGTTCTTC
CDR3aa: CASSLTSYNEQFF

d_gene: NA
v_gene: TRBV7-9
j_gene: TRBJ1-2
abundance: NA
CDR3nt: TGTGCCAGCAGCTCCGGGGGCTACTATGGCTACACCTTC
CDR3aa: CASSSGGYYGYTF